The T cell receptor (beta chain) under discussion was sequenced for a study of T-cell memory formation after mild COVID-19. Germline lookup yields CDR1 LNHNV and CDR2 YYDKDF (reference sequence). V was cut by 0 bases and J by 1 base, with 13 bases left in between. The CDR3 extends over 16 amino acids. This clonotype was counted at least ten times. Its matching antigen is unknown. Overall study results and limits: Pre-infection memory carried some responding clones, suggesting that cross-reactive memory joined. Day 15 to 85 contracting clones showed balanced CD4/CD8; later expanders leaned CD4+. Among contracting clones, CD4+ were mainly CM/EM and CD8+ enriched in EMRA.

TCRdb reprocessed the 5' RACE reads via MiXCR and lists one record per CDR3 protein. This sample yields approximately 500,000 distinct CDR3 sequences, of which around a quarter are seen a single time; approximately 12% belongs to the top ten. The clonotype comes from an adult woman who had mild COVID-19 (a few samples of this study predate the infection). Cell type and time point are not known. The sample taken for sequencing was PBMCs or a T cell subset sorted from them (not recorded which). The chain joins TRBV15 to TRBJ2-7; possibly TRBD2 for D (5 bases). This CDR3 is CATSREGTRTSYEQYF. The CDR3 DNA sequence: TGTGCCACCAGCAGAGAAGGCACTAGAACTTCCTACGAGCAGTACTTC.